The entry that follows covers one T cell receptor beta chain sequence. No antigen is known for it. Samples were taken several times over chemoradiotherapy. The CDR3 is 12 residues long. Looked up from germline, CDR1 is SQVTM and CDR2 is ANQGSEA. V gave up 7 bases and J gave up 7 bases, with 14 bases separating them. Some clones are missing from TCRdb's copy, which holds only in-frame ones; the method was immunoSEQ multiplex PCR. This table has about 1,900 clones, over 65% appearing once. The data originate from a study of chemoradiotherapy in HPV16-positive cancers. Regarding the study as a whole: Only a couple of HPV16-positive patients supplied the functional HPV-specificity definition. Non-HPV-specific T cells did not expand in tumors during treatment, whereas candidate HPV-specific clones and E7-related motifs did.

The starting material was tumor tissue, obtained from a patient who underwent chemoradiotherapy. This sequence joins TRBV29-1 and TRBJ1-5, with a tentative D call TRBD1 (6 bases). This clonotype originated in a human donor with HPV-associated anogenital cancer. CDR3 nucleotides: TGCAGCGCCGGGGGCGCGGAACAGCCCCAGCATTTT. Translated, it gives CSAGGAEQPQHF.